A single sample gave rise to the 4 T cell receptor beta chains below, sequenced in a study of T cells expressing NK-cell markers. For each CDR3 protein, TCRdb gives one entry from its re-call of the 5' RACE reads, without DNA. This sample's table reports about 260,000 distinct CDR3 sequences. The sample taken for sequencing was blood T cells: a sorted CD56 or NKG2C T cell subset, CD4+ or CD8+ T cells, or bulk PBMC T cells (not recorded which). These receptors all stem from a man aged 18 to 30 in good health.

Here the CDR3 reads CASSFSDVLGLAGSYEQYF. V gene TRBV11-1 combines with J gene TRBJ2-7; checking the TCRdb D call of TRBD2 is not possible without DNA. Germline V gene data show CDR1 as SGHAT and CDR2 as FQDESV (reference sequence). The CDR3 has 19 residues.

The chain combines TRBV11-2 with TRBJ2-3; TCRdb's D call, TRBD1, is unchecked because there is no DNA. This CDR3 spans 16 amino acids. Germline V gene sequence: CDR1 SGHAT, CDR2 FQNNGV. The CDR3 spells CASSLGLQGGADTQYF.

The chain has TRBV29-1 and TRBJ2-1; TCRdb indicates TRBD1, and absent DNA this call remains unverified. The CDR3 contains 14 residues. CDR1 is SQVTM and CDR2 is ANQGSEA in the germline V gene. The CDR3 sequence is CSGPRDRKNNEQFF.

The chain carries TRBV19 and TRBJ1-3. The CDR3 spans 12 residues. Germline loops: CDR1 LNHDA, CDR2 SQIVND (reference sequence). CDR3 sequence reads: CASNGVGNTIYF. Looking up the rest from reference TRBV19 and TRBJ1-3 gives the full variable domain: DGGITQSPKYLFRKEGQNVTLSCEQNLNHDAMYWYRQDPGQGLRLIYYSQIVNDFQKGDIAEGYSVSREKKESFPLTVTSAQKNPTAFYLCASNGVGNTIYFGEGSWLTVV.